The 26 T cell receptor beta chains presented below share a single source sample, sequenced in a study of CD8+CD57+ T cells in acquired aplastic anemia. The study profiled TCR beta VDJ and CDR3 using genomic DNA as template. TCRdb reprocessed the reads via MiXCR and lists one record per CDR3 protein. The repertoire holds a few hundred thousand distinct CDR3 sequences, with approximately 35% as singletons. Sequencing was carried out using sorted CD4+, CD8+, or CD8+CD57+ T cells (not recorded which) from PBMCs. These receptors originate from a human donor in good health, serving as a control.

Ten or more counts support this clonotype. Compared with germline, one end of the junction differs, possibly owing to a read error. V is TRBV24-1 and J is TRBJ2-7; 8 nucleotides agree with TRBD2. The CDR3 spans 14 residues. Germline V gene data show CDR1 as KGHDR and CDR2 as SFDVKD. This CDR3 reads CATSDPRGGYEQYF. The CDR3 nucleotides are TGTGCCACTAGTGATCCCCGGGGGGGCTACGAGCAGTACTTC.

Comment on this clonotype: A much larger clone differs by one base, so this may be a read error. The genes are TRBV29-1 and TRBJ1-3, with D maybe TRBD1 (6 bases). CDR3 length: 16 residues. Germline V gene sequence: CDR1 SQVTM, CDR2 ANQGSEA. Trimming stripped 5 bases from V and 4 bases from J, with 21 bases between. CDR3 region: CSVHRDGGLGGNTIYF. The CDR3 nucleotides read TGCAGCGTTCACCGGGACGGGGGGCTTGGCGGAAACACCATATATTTT.

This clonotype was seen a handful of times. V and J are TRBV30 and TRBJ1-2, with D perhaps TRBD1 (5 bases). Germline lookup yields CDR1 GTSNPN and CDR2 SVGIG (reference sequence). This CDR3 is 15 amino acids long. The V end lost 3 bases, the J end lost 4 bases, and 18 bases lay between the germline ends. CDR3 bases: TGTGCCTGGAGGGTCGTAGGGGTTCGGTCCTATGGCTACACCTTC. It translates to CAWRVVGVRSYGYTF.

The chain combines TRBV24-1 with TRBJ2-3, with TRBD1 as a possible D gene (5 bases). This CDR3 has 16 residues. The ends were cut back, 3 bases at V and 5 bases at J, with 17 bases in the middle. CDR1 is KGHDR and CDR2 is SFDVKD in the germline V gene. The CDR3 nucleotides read TGTGCCACCAGTGATCCGGAACAGGCTGTAGTAGATACGCAGTATTTT. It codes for CATSDPEQAVVDTQYF.

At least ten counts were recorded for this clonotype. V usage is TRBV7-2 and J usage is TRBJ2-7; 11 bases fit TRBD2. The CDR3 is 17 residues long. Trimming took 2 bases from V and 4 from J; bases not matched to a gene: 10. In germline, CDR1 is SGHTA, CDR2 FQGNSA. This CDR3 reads CASSLLSTSGSGYEQYF. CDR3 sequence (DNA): TGTGCCAGCAGCTTACTAAGTACTAGCGGGAGTGGGTACGAGCAGTACTTC.

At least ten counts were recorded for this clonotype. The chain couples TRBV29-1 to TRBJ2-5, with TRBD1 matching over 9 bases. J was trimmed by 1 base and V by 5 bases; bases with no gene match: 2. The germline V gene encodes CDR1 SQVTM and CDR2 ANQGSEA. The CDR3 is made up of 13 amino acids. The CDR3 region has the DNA TGCAGCGTTTGGGACAGGGCCCAAGAGACCCAGTACTTC. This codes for CSVWDRAQETQYF.

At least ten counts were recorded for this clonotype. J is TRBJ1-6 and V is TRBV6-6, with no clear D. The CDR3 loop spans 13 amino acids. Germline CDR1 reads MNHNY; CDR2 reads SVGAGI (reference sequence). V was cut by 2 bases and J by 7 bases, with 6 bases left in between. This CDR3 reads CASSYELNSPLHF. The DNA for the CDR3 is TGTGCCAGCAGTTACGAGCTCAATTCACCCCTCCACTTT.

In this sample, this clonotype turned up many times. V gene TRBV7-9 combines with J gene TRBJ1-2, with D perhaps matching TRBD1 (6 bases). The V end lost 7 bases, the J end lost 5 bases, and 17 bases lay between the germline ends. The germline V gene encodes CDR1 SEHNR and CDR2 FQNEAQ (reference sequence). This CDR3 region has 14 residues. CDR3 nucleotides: TGTGCCAGCACCCCCCCGCAGGGGAGATATGGCTACACCTTC. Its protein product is CASTPPQGRYGYTF.

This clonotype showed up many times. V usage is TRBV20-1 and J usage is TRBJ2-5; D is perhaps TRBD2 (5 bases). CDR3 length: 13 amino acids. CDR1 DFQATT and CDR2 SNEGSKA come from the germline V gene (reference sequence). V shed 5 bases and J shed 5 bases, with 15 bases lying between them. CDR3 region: CSAPRLRDETQYF. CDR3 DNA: TGCAGTGCTCCCAGACTGAGGGATGAGACCCAGTACTTC.

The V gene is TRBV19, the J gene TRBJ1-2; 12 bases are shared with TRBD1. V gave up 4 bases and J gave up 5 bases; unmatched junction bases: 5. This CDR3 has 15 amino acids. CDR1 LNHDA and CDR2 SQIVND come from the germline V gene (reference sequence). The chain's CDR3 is CASSTGTGGGYGYTF. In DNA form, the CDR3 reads TGTGCCAGTAGTACCGGGACAGGGGGCGGGTATGGCTACACCTTC.

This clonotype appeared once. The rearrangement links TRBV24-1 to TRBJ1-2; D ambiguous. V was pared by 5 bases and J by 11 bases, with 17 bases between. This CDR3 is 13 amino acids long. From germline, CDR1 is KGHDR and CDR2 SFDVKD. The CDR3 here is CATSGTSGVGYTF. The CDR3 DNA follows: TGTGCCACCAGTGGAACTAGCGGGGTTGGGTACACCTTC.

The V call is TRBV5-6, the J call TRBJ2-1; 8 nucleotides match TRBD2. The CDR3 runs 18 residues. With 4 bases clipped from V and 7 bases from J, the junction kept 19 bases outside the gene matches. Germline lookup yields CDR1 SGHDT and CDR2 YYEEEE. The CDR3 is CASSPCQGLGGRGNEQFF. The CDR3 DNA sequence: TGTGCCAGCAGCCCATGTCAGGGACTAGGAGGGAGGGGGAATGAGCAGTTCTTC.

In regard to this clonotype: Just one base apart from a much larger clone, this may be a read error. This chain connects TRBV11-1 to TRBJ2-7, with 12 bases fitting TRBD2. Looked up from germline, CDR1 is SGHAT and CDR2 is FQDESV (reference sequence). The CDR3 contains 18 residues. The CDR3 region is CASRNRPATSGSSYGQYF. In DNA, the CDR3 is TGTGCCAGCAGGAACCGACCAGCGACTAGCGGGAGCTCCTACGGGCAGTACTTC. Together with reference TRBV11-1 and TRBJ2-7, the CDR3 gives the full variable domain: EAEVAQSPRYKITEKSQAVAFWCDPISGHATLYWYRQILGQGPELLVQFQDESVVDDSQLPKDRFSAERLKGVDSTLKIQPAELGDSAMYLCASRNRPATSGSSYGQYFGPGTRLTVT.

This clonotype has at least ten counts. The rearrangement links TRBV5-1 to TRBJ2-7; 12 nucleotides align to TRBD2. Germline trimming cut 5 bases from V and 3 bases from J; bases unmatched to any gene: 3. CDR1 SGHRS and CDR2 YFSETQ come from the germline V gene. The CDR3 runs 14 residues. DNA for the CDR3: TGCGCCAGCAGAAGACTAGCGGGGGACTACGAGCAGTACTTC. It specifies CASRRLAGDYEQYF. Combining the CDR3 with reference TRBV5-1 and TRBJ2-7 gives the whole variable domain KAGVTQTPRYLIKTRGQQVTLSCSPISGHRSVSWYQQTPGQGLQFLFEYFSETQRNKGNFPGRFSGRQFSNSRSEMNVSTLELGDSALYLCASRRLAGDYEQYFGPGTRLTVT.

DNA of the CDR3: TGTGCCAGCAGTCCCTCGTGGGGGGGTGAAAAACTGTTTTTT. It yields the protein CASSPSWGGEKLFF. The V and J genes are TRBV27 and TRBJ1-4; D may be TRBD1 (5 bases). The ends were cut back, 5 bases at V and 7 bases at J, with 14 bases in the middle. This CDR3 is 14 amino acids long. CDR1 and CDR2 (germline): MNHEY, SMNVEV (reference sequence).

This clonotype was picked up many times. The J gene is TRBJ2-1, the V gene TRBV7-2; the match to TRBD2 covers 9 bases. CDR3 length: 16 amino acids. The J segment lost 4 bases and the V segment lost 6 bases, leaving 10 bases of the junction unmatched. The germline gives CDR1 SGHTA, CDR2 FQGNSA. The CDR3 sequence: CASSRLGLAGYNEQFF. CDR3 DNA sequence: TGTGCCAGCAGTCGGCTTGGGCTAGCGGGGTACAATGAGCAGTTCTTC.

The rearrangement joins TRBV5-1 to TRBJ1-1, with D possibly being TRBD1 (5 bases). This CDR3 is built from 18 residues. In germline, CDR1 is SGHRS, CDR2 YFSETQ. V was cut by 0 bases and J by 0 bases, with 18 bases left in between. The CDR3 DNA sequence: TGCGCCAGCAGCTTGGTTCTGTCGACAGATAACATGAACACTGAAGCTTTCTTT. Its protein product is CASSLVLSTDNMNTEAFF.

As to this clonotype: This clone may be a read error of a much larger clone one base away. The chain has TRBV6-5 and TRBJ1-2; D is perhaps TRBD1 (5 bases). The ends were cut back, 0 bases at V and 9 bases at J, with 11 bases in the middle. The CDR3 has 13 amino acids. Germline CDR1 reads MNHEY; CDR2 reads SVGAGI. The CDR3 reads CASSYSIRGSYTF. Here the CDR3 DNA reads TGTGCCAGCAGTTACTCGATCCGGGGCAGCTACACCTTC.

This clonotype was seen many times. CDR3 DNA sequence: TGTGCCATCAGTCCCCAGGTCTTCGACACCGGGGAGCTGTTTTTT. Amino acid sequence: CAISPQVFDTGELFF. V is TRBV10-3 and J is TRBJ2-2, with unresolved D. Looked up from germline, CDR1 is ENHRY and CDR2 is SYGVKD. The CDR3 sequence is 15 residues long. Trimming removed 5 bases at V and 3 bases at J, with 13 bases between.

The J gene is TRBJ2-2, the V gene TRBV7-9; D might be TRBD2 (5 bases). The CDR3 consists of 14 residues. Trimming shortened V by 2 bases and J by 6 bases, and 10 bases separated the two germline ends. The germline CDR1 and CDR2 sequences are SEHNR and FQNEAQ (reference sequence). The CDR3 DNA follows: TGTGCCAGCAGCTTACTAGCCGTGGCCGGGGAGCTGTTTTTT. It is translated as CASSLLAVAGELFF.

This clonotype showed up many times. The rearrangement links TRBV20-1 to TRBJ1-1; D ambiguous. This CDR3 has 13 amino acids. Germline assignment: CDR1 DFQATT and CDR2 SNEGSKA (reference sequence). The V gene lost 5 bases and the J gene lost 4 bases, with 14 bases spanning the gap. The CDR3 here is CSAFEGRRTEAFF. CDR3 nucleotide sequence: TGCAGTGCTTTCGAAGGACGTCGCACTGAAGCTTTCTTT.

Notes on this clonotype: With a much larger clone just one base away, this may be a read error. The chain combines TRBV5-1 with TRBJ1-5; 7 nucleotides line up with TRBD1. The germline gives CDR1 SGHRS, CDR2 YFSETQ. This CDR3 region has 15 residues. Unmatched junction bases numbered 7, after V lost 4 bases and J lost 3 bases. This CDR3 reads CASSTGTAPNQPQHF. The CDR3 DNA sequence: TGCGCCAGCAGCACAGGGACAGCGCCCAATCAGCCCCAGCATTTT.

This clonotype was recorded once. CDR3: CSARRLRDRGQDTEAFF. The DNA for the CDR3 is TGCAGTGCTAGAAGACTCCGGGACAGGGGGCAAGACACTGAAGCTTTCTTT. The rearrangement joins TRBV20-1 to TRBJ1-1; 12 bases fit TRBD1. Germline assignment: CDR1 DFQATT and CDR2 SNEGSKA (reference sequence). The CDR3 runs 17 residues. V dropped 2 bases and J dropped 3; count of bases not matched to a gene: 10.

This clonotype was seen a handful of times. CDR3 residues: CASRDRGGGYTF. Written as DNA, the CDR3 is TGTGCCAGCAGGGACAGGGGTGGAGGCTACACCTTC. The chain links TRBV12-3 or TRBV12-4 to TRBJ1-2, with 9 bases aligning to TRBD1. The CDR3 sequence is 12 residues long. Trimming removed 6 bases from V and 8 bases from J; junction bases left unmatched: 4.

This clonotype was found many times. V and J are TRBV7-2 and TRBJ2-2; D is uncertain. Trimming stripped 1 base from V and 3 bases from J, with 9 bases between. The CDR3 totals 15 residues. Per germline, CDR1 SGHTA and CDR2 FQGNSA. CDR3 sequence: CASSLGLGDTGELFF. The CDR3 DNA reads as TGTGCCAGCAGCTTAGGACTGGGTGACACCGGGGAGCTGTTTTTT.

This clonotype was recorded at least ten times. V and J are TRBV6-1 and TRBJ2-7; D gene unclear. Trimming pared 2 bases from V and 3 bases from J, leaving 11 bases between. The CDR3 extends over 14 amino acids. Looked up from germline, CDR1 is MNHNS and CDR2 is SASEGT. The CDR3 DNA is TGTGCCAGCAGTGAACCTCAGCTCAACTACGAGCAGTACTTC. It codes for CASSEPQLNYEQYF.